These T cell receptor beta chains were read from a single sample in a study of T-cell memory formation after mild COVID-19. TCRdb reprocessed the 5' RACE reads via MiXCR and lists one record per CDR3 protein. The repertoire has 410,000 or so distinct CDR3 sequences, about 25% of them found once; the top ten carry around 13%. The sequencing sample was made of PBMCs or a T cell subset sorted from them (not recorded which). The receptors stem from an adult woman who had mild COVID-19 (a few samples of this study predate the infection). Cell type and time point are not known. Each CDR3 is given with its conserved first and last residue. The order of the fields is D gene, J gene, V gene, clone size, CDR3 protein, CDR3 DNA. A D gene is named only where the DNA matches it firmly. A row's size may be missing; if present it is once, few, many or a size class.

d_call: NA; j_call: TRBJ1-5; v_call: TRBV11-2; clone_size: many; cdr3_aa: CASSRTGMDQPQHF; cdr3_nt: TGTGCCAGCAGCCGTACAGGGATGGATCAGCCCCAGCATTTT
d_call: NA; j_call: TRBJ2-7; v_call: TRBV12-3/TRBV12-4; clone_size: many; cdr3_aa: CASSYEQYF; cdr3_nt: TGTGCCAGCAGTTACGAGCAGTACTTC
d_call: NA; j_call: TRBJ2-7; v_call: TRBV29-1; clone_size: NA; cdr3_aa: CSVEDEQYF; cdr3_nt: TGCAGCGTTGAGGACGAGCAGTACTTC
d_call: TRBD2; j_call: TRBJ2-3; v_call: TRBV7-9; clone_size: few; cdr3_aa: CASSSTSGRAGDTQYF; cdr3_nt: TGTGCCAGCAGCTCCACTAGCGGGAGGGCGGGAGATACGCAGTATTTT
d_call: NA; j_call: TRBJ2-7; v_call: TRBV6-5; clone_size: few; cdr3_aa: CASSLQGEGPPYEQYF; cdr3_nt: TGTGCCAGCAGCCTACAGGGAGAGGGACCACCTTACGAGCAGTACTTC
d_call: NA; j_call: TRBJ2-2; v_call: TRBV5-1; clone_size: few; cdr3_aa: CASSLDSQRNGELFF; cdr3_nt: TGCGCCAGCAGCTTGGACTCCCAGCGCAACGGGGAGCTGTTTTTT
d_call: TRBD2; j_call: TRBJ2-1; v_call: TRBV6-5; clone_size: NA; cdr3_aa: CASRAPGTSLNEQFF; cdr3_nt: TGTGCCAGCAGAGCCCCTGGGACTAGCCTCAATGAGCAGTTCTTC
d_call: NA; j_call: TRBJ2-1; v_call: TRBV24-1; clone_size: NA; cdr3_aa: CATRAGVSNEQFF; cdr3_nt: TGTGCCACCAGGGCCGGGGTCTCCAATGAGCAGTTCTTC
d_call: NA; j_call: TRBJ2-3; v_call: TRBV4-3; clone_size: many; cdr3_aa: CASSLGGGGGTDTQYF; cdr3_nt: TGCGCCAGCAGCCTGGGGGGCGGAGGGGGCACAGATACGCAGTATTTT
d_call: NA; j_call: TRBJ2-2; v_call: TRBV6-6; clone_size: NA; cdr3_aa: CASSGTGELFF; cdr3_nt: TGTGCCAGCTCGGGCACCGGGGAGCTGTTTTTT
d_call: NA; j_call: TRBJ1-1; v_call: TRBV18; clone_size: many; cdr3_aa: CASSPIKRNTEAFF; cdr3_nt: TGTGCCAGCTCCCCGATAAAGCGGAACACTGAAGCTTTCTTT
d_call: NA; j_call: TRBJ1-6; v_call: TRBV19; clone_size: NA; cdr3_aa: CASSTTGNSPLHF; cdr3_nt: TGTGCCAGTAGTACCACAGGGAATTCACCCCTCCACTTT
d_call: NA; j_call: TRBJ1-5; v_call: TRBV6-5; clone_size: NA; cdr3_aa: CASRITRASNQPQHF; cdr3_nt: TGTGCCAGCAGAATTACCAGGGCTAGCAATCAGCCCCAGCATTTT
d_call: NA; j_call: TRBJ2-3; v_call: TRBV5-1; clone_size: NA; cdr3_aa: CASSLSGDTSTDTQYF; cdr3_nt: TGCGCCAGCAGCTTGTCTGGGGACACCAGTACAGATACGCAGTATTTT
d_call: NA; j_call: TRBJ2-3; v_call: TRBV9; clone_size: NA; cdr3_aa: CASSSSERHTDTQYF; cdr3_nt: TGTGCCAGCAGCTCCTCCGAGCGGCACACAGATACGCAGTATTTT
d_call: NA; j_call: TRBJ2-5; v_call: TRBV27; clone_size: NA; cdr3_aa: CASSPLGAFQETQYF; cdr3_nt: TGTGCCAGCAGCCCCCTCGGGGCGTTCCAAGAGACCCAGTACTTC